This is a list of T cell receptor beta chains from one sample in a study of cytomegalovirus exposure and HLA in healthy donors. Method: immunoSEQ multiplex PCR; TCRdb's copy keeps in-frame clones and lacks some. The table has roughly 100,000 clones, roughly four fifths seen once. Sequences were obtained from PBMCs. Receptors originate from a man aged 45-65 years in good health and CMV-seronegative. CDR3s include the opening cysteine and the closing phenylalanine or tryptophan. The D gene is left open where the match is weak. Clone size is given for some rows only: seen once, a few or many times, or a class if the clone is expanded.

v_gene	abundance	d_gene	j_gene	CDR3aa	CDR3nt
TRBV9	.	.	TRBJ2-1	CASSVGSDSRYNEQFF	TGTGCCAGCAGCGTAGGTAGCGATTCTAGATACAATGAGCAGTTCTTC
TRBV5-1	.	.	TRBJ1-6	CASSLESGSYNSPLHF	TGCGCCAGCAGCTTGGAGTCGGGATCCTATAATTCACCCCTCCACTTT
TRBV6-1	few	.	TRBJ1-1	CASPRGGSNTEAFF	TGTGCCAGCCCCCGGGGGGGGTCGAACACTGAAGCTTTCTTT
TRBV7-8	.	.	TRBJ1-5	CASSLDRDQPQHF	TGTGCCAGCAGCTTAGACAGGGATCAGCCCCAGCATTTT
TRBV28	.	.	TRBJ1-5	CASSGRQNQPQHF	TGTGCCAGCAGTGGCCGACAGAATCAGCCCCAGCATTTT
TRBV7-9	.	.	TRBJ1-1	CASSLLGVNTEAFF	TGTGCCAGCAGCTTATTAGGAGTAAACACTGAAGCTTTCTTT
TRBV4-3	.	.	TRBJ2-2	CASSQDQWGPGELFF	TGCGCCAGCAGCCAAGATCAATGGGGGCCCGGGGAGCTGTTTTTT
TRBV5-6	.	.	TRBJ2-7	CASSLFQGGEQYF	TGTGCCAGCAGCTTGTTCCAGGGGGGTGAGCAGTACTTC
TRBV5-1	.	.	TRBJ2-5	CASSPGGVGRETQYF	TGCGCCAGCAGCCCCGGCGGGGTGGGTAGGGAGACCCAGTACTTC
TRBV9	.	TRBD1	TRBJ1-2	CASSGGDRGVSGYTF	TGTGCCAGCAGCGGAGGGGACAGGGGCGTAAGTGGCTACACCTTC
TRBV14	.	TRBD1	TRBJ2-3	CASSQDWGETGADTQYF	TGTGCCAGCAGCCAAGATTGGGGGGAGACAGGGGCAGATACGCAGTATTTT
TRBV19	.	.	TRBJ2-2	CASSPAGAGELFF	TGTGCCAGTAGCCCAGCCGGGGCCGGGGAGCTGTTTTTT
TRBV29-1	.	.	TRBJ1-2	CSVMGAGANGYTF	TGCAGCGTCATGGGGGCAGGGGCGAATGGCTACACCTTC
TRBV28	once	TRBD1	TRBJ1-6	CASSPDRDSPLHF	TGTGCCAGCAGCCCAGACAGGGATTCACCCCTCCACTTT
TRBV9	.	.	TRBJ1-2	CASSVSSTNYGYTF	TGTGCCAGCAGCGTAAGTTCTACTAACTATGGCTACACCTTC
TRBV4-3	.	TRBD1	TRBJ2-2	CASSQGDRRVRGELFF	TGCGCCAGCAGCCAAGGGGACAGGAGAGTACGCGGGGAGCTGTTTTTT
TRBV5-5	.	TRBD1	TRBJ1-5	CASSTDRGDQPQHF	TGTGCCAGCAGCACGGACAGGGGGGATCAGCCCCAGCATTTT
TRBV5-8	.	.	TRBJ2-5	CASSLARETQYF	TGTGCCAGCAGCTTGGCGCGAGAGACCCAGTACTTC
TRBV14	.	TRBD2	TRBJ2-3	CASSQMVLRGGADTQYF	TGTGCCAGCAGCCAAATGGTCCTTCGGGGAGGGGCAGATACGCAGTATTTT
TRBV5-1	.	.	TRBJ2-7	CASSFVDTRDEQYF	TGCGCCAGCAGCTTCGTTGACACCAGGGACGAGCAGTACTTC
TRBV30	.	TRBD1	TRBJ1-2	CAWSGTGRTYGYTF	TGTGCCTGGAGTGGGACAGGGAGGACCTATGGCTACACCTTC
TRBV10-3	few	TRBD2	TRBJ2-5	CAIMGGGSMGQETQYF	TGTGCCATCATGGGCGGGGGAAGCATGGGTCAAGAGACCCAGTACTTC
TRBV4-1	.	TRBD2	TRBJ2-2	CASSQESSGWDGAGELFF	TGCGCCAGCAGCCAAGAGTCTAGCGGATGGGACGGTGCCGGGGAGCTGTTTTTT
TRBV27	.	TRBD2	TRBJ2-5	CASSFSPGRFQETQYF	TGTGCCAGCAGTTTTAGCCCCGGGAGGTTCCAAGAGACCCAGTACTTC
TRBV28	.	.	TRBJ2-2	CASSLSGSGGTGELFF	TGTGCCAGCAGTTTATCGGGGTCTGGAGGCACCGGGGAGCTGTTTTTT
TRBV11-1	.	.	TRBJ1-6	CASSLDGGSPLHF	TGTGCCAGCAGCTTAGACGGGGGTTCACCCCTCCACTTT
TRBV5-1	.	.	TRBJ2-2	CASRQGFPGELFF	TGCGCCAGCAGACAGGGCTTTCCCGGGGAGCTGTTTTTT
TRBV5-1	.	.	TRBJ1-1	CASSYRTESMNTEAFF	TGCGCCAGCTCGTATAGGACAGAAAGCATGAACACTGAAGCTTTCTTT
TRBV5-1	.	.	TRBJ1-4	CASTLDGGLEEKLFF	TGCGCCAGCACCCTTGACGGGGGGCTGGAGGAAAAACTGTTTTTT
TRBV9	.	.	TRBJ1-1	CASSVGGMSTEAFF	TGTGCCAGCAGCGTCGGGGGTATGAGTACTGAAGCTTTCTTT
TRBV5-1	.	.	TRBJ1-4	CASSLGQRTNEKLFF	TGCGCCAGCAGCCTAGGACAGCGTACTAATGAAAAACTGTTTTTT
TRBV18	.	TRBD1	TRBJ1-5	CASSEQTGGSDQPQHF	TGTGCCAGCTCAGAACAGACAGGGGGCTCGGATCAGCCCCAGCATTTT
TRBV10-3	few	.	TRBJ2-2	CAISVPPWAGTGELFF	TGTGCCATCAGTGTCCCCCCCTGGGCTGGTACCGGGGAGCTGTTTTTT
TRBV4-2	.	TRBD2	TRBJ2-1	CASSQDGLAGGKYNEQFF	TGTGCCAGCAGCCAAGATGGGCTAGCGGGGGGCAAGTACAATGAGCAGTTCTTC
TRBV2	.	.	TRBJ1-5	CASSELAGGSLNQPQHF	TGTGCCAGCAGTGAATTGGCGGGGGGCTCTCTCAATCAGCCCCAGCATTTT
TRBV5-1	once	.	TRBJ2-2	CASSLEAGDTGELFF	TGCGCCAGCAGCTTGGAGGCAGGGGACACCGGGGAGCTGTTTTTT
TRBV7-9	.	TRBD2	TRBJ2-1	CASSLTWTSGDNEQFF	TGTGCCAGCAGCTTAACCTGGACTAGCGGAGACAATGAGCAGTTCTTC
TRBV27	.	.	TRBJ2-5	CASSAQRGQSQETQYF	TGTGCCAGCAGCGCACAACGTGGACAGTCGCAAGAGACCCAGTACTTC
TRBV10-2	.	.	TRBJ2-5	CASSRGRQETQYF	TGCGCCAGCAGCAGGGGCCGGCAAGAGACCCAGTACTTC
TRBV5-5	.	.	TRBJ1-6	CASSSNQAPNSPLHF	TGTGCCAGCAGCTCAAACCAGGCGCCGAATTCACCCCTCCACTTT
TRBV6-4	once	TRBD2	TRBJ2-3	CASSSEVAGASTDTQYF	TGTGCCAGCAGCTCCGAGGTAGCGGGGGCCAGCACAGATACGCAGTATTTT
TRBV7-3	.	.	TRBJ2-1	CASSQGAGSYNEQFF	TGTGCCAGCAGCCAAGGGGCAGGGTCCTACAATGAGCAGTTCTTC
TRBV13	.	TRBD1	TRBJ2-3	CASSFRGQRTDTQYF	TGTGCCAGCAGCTTCCGGGGACAGCGCACAGATACGCAGTATTTT
TRBV6-6	.	TRBD1	TRBJ1-6	CASSVPGQGSPLHF	TGTGCCAGCAGTGTCCCGGGACAGGGTTCACCCCTCCACTTT
TRBV27	.	.	TRBJ1-1	CASSPGQIPTEAFF	TGTGCCAGCAGTCCCGGACAGATACCCACTGAAGCTTTCTTT
TRBV10-3	.	TRBD1	TRBJ1-3	CASAFDRGQGNTIYF	TGTGCCAGCGCTTTTGACAGGGGGCAAGGAAACACCATATATTTT
TRBV19	.	.	TRBJ2-5	CASSFGYQETQYF	TGTGCCAGTAGTTTCGGGTACCAAGAGACCCAGTACTTC
TRBV2	.	TRBD1	TRBJ1-6	CASSVYNQGANSPLHF	TGTGCCAGCAGTGTTTATAATCAGGGGGCCAATTCACCCCTCCACTTT
TRBV19	.	TRBD1	TRBJ1-6	CASSVGTGTPLHF	TGTGCCAGTAGTGTCGGGACAGGGACACCCCTCCACTTT
TRBV5-1	once	TRBD1	TRBJ2-1	CASSLVFFTPGQQIYNEQFF	TGCGCCAGCAGCCTAGTTTTTTTTACCCCGGGACAGCAAATTTACAATGAGCAGTTCTTC